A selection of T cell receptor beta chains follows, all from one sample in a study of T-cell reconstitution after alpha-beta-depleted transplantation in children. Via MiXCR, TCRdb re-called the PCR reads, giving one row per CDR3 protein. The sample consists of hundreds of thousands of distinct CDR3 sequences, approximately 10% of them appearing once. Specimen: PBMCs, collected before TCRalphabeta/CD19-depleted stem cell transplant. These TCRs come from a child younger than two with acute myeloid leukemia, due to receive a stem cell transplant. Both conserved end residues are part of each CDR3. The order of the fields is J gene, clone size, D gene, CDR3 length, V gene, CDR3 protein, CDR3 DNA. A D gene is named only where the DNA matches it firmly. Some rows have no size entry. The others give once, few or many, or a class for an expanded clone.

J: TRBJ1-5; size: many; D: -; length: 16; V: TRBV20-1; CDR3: CSARDFSRQGNQPQHF; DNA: TGCAGTGCTAGAGATTTTTCCCGACAGGGCAATCAGCCCCAGCATTTT
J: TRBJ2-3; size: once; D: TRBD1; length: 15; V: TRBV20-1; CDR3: CSARPGQGKTDTQYF; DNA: TGCAGTGCCCGACCGGGACAGGGGAAGACAGATACGCAGTATTTT
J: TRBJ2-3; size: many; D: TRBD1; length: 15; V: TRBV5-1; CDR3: CASRSPGQPTDTQYF; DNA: TGCGCCAGCAGATCCCCGGGACAGCCCACAGATACGCAGTATTTT
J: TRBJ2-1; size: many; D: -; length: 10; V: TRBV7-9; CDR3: CASSANDRSF; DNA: TGTGCCAGCAGTGCGAACGATCGCTCATTC
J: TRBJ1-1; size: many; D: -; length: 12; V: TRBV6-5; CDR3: CASTPTGGEAFF; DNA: TGTGCCAGCACCCCCACGGGGGGGGAAGCTTTCTTT
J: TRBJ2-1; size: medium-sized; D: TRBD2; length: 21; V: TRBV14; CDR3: CASSQVVRYPWTSGSYNEQFF; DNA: TGTGCCAGCAGCCAAGTGGTACGATACCCCTGGACTAGCGGCTCCTACAATGAGCAGTTCTTC
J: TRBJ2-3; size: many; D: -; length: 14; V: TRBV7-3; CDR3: CASSATGLGDTQYF; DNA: TGTGCCAGCAGCGCCACGGGACTTGGAGATACGCAGTATTTT
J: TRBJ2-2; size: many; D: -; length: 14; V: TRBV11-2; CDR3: CASSSVRNTGELFF; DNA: TGTGCCAGCAGCTCCGTACGGAACACCGGGGAGCTGTTTTTT
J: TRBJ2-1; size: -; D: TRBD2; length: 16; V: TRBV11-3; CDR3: CASSPSAGEVHNEQFF; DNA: TGTGCCAGCAGCCCATCAGCGGGAGAGGTCCACAATGAGCAGTTCTTC
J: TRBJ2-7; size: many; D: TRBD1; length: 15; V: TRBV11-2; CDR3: CASSLTPTGSYEQYF; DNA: TGTGCCAGCAGCTTAACCCCGACAGGGTCCTACGAGCAGTACTTC
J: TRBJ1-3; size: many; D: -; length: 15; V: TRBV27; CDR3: CASSLQGNAGNTIYF; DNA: TGTGCCAGCAGTTTACAGGGTAACGCGGGAAACACCATATATTTT
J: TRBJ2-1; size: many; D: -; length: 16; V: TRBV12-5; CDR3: CASGLAWDFYYNEQFF; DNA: TGTGCTAGTGGTTTGGCATGGGACTTTTACTACAATGAGCAGTTCTTC
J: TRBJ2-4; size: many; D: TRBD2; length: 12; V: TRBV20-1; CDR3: CSYHGRENIQYF; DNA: TGCAGTTACCATGGGAGGGAAAACATTCAGTACTTC
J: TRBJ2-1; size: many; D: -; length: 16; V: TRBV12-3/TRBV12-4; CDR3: CASSLTSSGSWHEQFF; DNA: TGTGCCAGCAGTTTAACCAGCTCGGGTAGCTGGCATGAGCAGTTCTTC
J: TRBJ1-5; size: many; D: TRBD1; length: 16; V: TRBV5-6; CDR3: CASSFTGTGGGQPQHF; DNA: TGTGCCAGCAGCTTTACCGGGACAGGGGGCGGTCAGCCCCAGCATTTT
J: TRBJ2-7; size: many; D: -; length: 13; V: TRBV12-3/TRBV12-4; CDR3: CASSFGTTYEQYF; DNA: TGTGCCAGCAGTTTTGGGACAACCTACGAGCAGTACTTC
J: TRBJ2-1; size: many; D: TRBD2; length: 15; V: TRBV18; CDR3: CASSPSGSHIYEQFF; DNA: TGTGCCAGCTCCCCTAGCGGGAGTCATATATATGAGCAGTTCTTC
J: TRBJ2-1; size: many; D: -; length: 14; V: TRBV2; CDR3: CASSRLASLNEQFF; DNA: TGTGCCAGCAGTCGCCTAGCGAGTTTGAATGAGCAGTTCTTC
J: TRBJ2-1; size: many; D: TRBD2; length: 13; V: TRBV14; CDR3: CASSSGAYNEQFF; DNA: TGTGCCAGCAGCAGCGGGGCCTACAATGAGCAGTTCTTC
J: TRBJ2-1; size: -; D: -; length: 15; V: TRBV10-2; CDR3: CASRVRRASYNEQFF; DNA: TGCGCCAGCAGAGTTCGACGGGCTTCCTACAATGAGCAGTTCTTC
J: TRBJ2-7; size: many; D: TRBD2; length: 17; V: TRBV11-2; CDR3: CASSLVAGGGAKYEQYF; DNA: TGTGCCAGCAGCTTAGTAGCGGGAGGAGGTGCCAAGTACGAGCAGTACTTC
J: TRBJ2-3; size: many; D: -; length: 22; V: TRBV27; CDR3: CASSLSRTGLAGVGPRADTQYF; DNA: TGTGCCAGCAGTTTATCCCGGACAGGGCTTGCGGGGGTCGGGCCGAGGGCAGATACGCAGTATTTT
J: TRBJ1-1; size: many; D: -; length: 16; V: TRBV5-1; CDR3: CASSLDFDRWNTEAFF; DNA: TGCGCCAGCAGCTTGGATTTCGACAGGTGGAACACTGAAGCTTTCTTT
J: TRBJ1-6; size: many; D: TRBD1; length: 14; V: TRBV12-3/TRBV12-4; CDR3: CASRTGLTNSPLHF; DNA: TGTGCCAGCAGGACAGGGTTGACTAATTCACCCCTCCACTTT
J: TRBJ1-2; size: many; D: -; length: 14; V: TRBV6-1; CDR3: CASRPGAPNYGYTF; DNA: TGTGCCAGCAGACCAGGAGCACCTAACTATGGCTACACCTTC
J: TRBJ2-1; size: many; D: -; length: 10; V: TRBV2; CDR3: CASTYNEQFF; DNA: TGTGCCAGCACGTACAATGAGCAGTTCTTC
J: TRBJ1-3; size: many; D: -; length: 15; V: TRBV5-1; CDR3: CASSLGTVSGNTIYF; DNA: TGCGCCAGCAGCCTAGGGACGGTCTCTGGAAACACCATATATTTT
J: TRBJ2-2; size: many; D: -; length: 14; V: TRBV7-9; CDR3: CASSLRGDTGELFF; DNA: TGTGCCAGCAGCTTAAGGGGGGACACCGGGGAGCTGTTTTTT